The following is a T cell receptor beta chain sequence with its context. The CDR3 extends over 14 amino acids. V lost 4 bases, J lost 6 bases, and 7 bases stayed unmatched. From germline, CDR1 is MGHRA and CDR2 YSYEKL. These data belong to a study of control samples from healthy donors and cancer patients. Sequencing used immunoSEQ multiplex PCR; TCRdb keeps in-frame clones, though not all of them. The sample has more than 85,000 clones; 90% to 95% are singletons. The receptor was isolated from a young woman in good health. This chain uses TRBV4-1 with TRBJ2-7, with TRBD1 matching 9 bases. Sequencing was performed on blood. This CDR3 is CASSPPGQGLEQYF. Written as DNA, the CDR3 is TGCGCCAGCAGCCCGCCGGGACAGGGTCTCGAGCAGTACTTC.